This TCR beta chain was identified during a study of cytomegalovirus exposure and HLA in healthy donors. Germline V gene data show CDR1 as SGHVS and CDR2 as FNYEAQ. The ends were cut back, 3 bases at V and 7 bases at J, with 3 bases in the middle. The CDR3 runs to 11 residues. The PCR had 60 Vbeta and 13 Jbeta primers. This table comes from immunoSEQ multiplex PCR, and its TCRdb copy is limited to in-frame clones, with some not included. In the table there are more than 150,000 clones, around 80% of which are singletons. The sequenced sample was PBMCs. This receptor was identified in a man aged 18 to 35 in good health and CMV-seronegative. The rearrangement joins TRBV7-6 to TRBJ2-2; D is undetermined. CDR3 sequence (DNA): TGTGCCAGCAGCTTTCACGGGGAGCTGTTTTTT. Encoded protein: CASSFHGELFF.